The sequence of this TCR beta chain was determined in a study of regulatory T cells in long-lasting Graves disease. Time point here: newly diagnosed GD, antithyroid drugs for less than 3 months. Extracted RNA from PBMCs served as the source of the TCR library. The patients were drawn from one endocrinology department in Xi'an, China. This clonotype has a count of ten or more. The antigen remains undetermined. CDR1 and CDR2 from the germline V gene are MDHEN and SYDVKM. Trimming took 10 bases from V and 0 from J; bases not matched to a gene: 7. The CDR3 is made up of 16 amino acids. Study-wide findings and caveats: Among persistent patients, a larger number of public clonotypes were shared (about 3,000) than among newly diagnosed patients (just over 950).

Arm-PCR with iRepertoire HTBI primers amplified the CDR3 regions for these TCR beta libraries. Each CDR3 protein gets one entry after TCRdb re-called the multiplex PCR reads with MiXCR. The data show around 450,000 distinct CDR3 sequences, approximately 15% seen once. The same data also went into a second study, on T cells in Graves' hyperthyroidism and ophthalmopathy. Turning to that study: In the first-round RT-PCR of the TCR CDR3, the HTBI primer set was used. Stable hyperthyroidism was told apart from ophthalmopathy by a model built on 13 V-J features.

The TCR comes from a woman between 35 and 50 years old with Graves disease. J is TRBJ2-1 and V is TRBV28; the match to TRBD2 covers 12 bases. The sample was peripheral blood mononuclear cells (PBMCs), taken at new diagnosis, from a patient treated with antithyroid drugs. The CDR3 is CAITGLAGSSYNEQFF. The CDR3 DNA reads TGTGCCATAACCGGACTAGCGGGAAGCTCCTACAATGAGCAGTTCTTC.